This entry lists 4 T cell receptor beta chains sequenced from one sample in a study of cytomegalovirus exposure and HLA in healthy donors (dated by TCRdb to the late 2010s). Libraries were constructed by the immunoSEQ multiplex PCR assay. A mixture of 60 forward primers for TCR Vbeta segments and 13 reverse primers for TCR Jbeta segments was used in the multiplex PCR. TCRdb re-hosts the immuneACCESS table, in-frame sequences only. Its copies lack some clones; in the studies checked, an unresolved V gene accounts for under half of them, and the cause for the rest is not known. The sample table records around 140,000 clones; 75% to 85% of these occur just once. The ten largest clones capture 1.1% to 1.5% of the sample. The sequenced sample consisted of PBMCs. These receptors were obtained from a woman aged 35 to 49 in good health and CMV-seronegative.

The chain uses TRBV5-6 and TRBJ1-6; 9 nucleotides align to TRBD1. J gave up 5 bases and V 0 bases, and 3 bases lay outside the gene matches. The V gene's germline CDR1 is SGHDT and CDR2 YYEEEE. The CDR3 has 16 residues. CDR3 in amino acids: CASSLVGTGNNSPLHF. In nucleotides, the CDR3 is TGTGCCAGCAGCTTGGTTGGGACAGGGAATAATTCACCCCTCCACTTT.

The count of this clone is one. This chain links TRBV7-2 with TRBJ1-4; D unclear. Trimming left V 4 bases short and J 7 bases short, with 16 bases between. Germline values: CDR1 SGHTA, CDR2 FQGNSA. This CDR3 region has 15 residues. The chain's CDR3 is CASSSLEKGGEKLFF. For the CDR3, the DNA is TGTGCCAGCAGCTCCCTTGAGAAGGGAGGTGAAAAACTGTTTTTT.

The chain uses TRBV19 and TRBJ1-2; 9 bases are a match to TRBD1. The CDR3 runs to 14 residues. Germline V gene sequence: CDR1 LNHDA, CDR2 SQIVND (reference sequence). V lost 5 bases and J lost 3; bases outside the gene matches: 4. The CDR3 DNA reads TGTGCCAGTAGTCGGACAGGGGTTTACTATGGCTACACCTTC. Translating it yields CASSRTGVYYGYTF. Using reference TRBV19 and TRBJ1-2 for the parts outside the CDR3, the full variable domain is DGGITQSPKYLFRKEGQNVTLSCEQNLNHDAMYWYRQDPGQGLRLIYYSQIVNDFQKGDIAEGYSVSREKKESFPLTVTSAQKNPTAFYLCASSRTGVYYGYTFGSGTRLTVV.

The gene calls are TRBV9 and TRBJ2-1, with 11 bases that match TRBD2. After removal of 0 bases from V and 4 bases from J, the junction contained 12 bases not matched to a gene. The CDR3 covers 19 residues. Germline V gene sequence: CDR1 SGDLS, CDR2 YYNGEE. The CDR3 loop is CASSVDGASGGRHYNEQFF. CDR3 nucleotides: TGTGCCAGCAGCGTAGATGGGGCTAGCGGGGGGCGCCATTACAATGAGCAGTTCTTC. Combining the CDR3 with reference TRBV9 and TRBJ2-1 gives the whole variable domain DSGVTQTPKHLITATGQRVTLRCSPRSGDLSVYWYQQSLDQGLQFLIQYYNGEERAKGNILERFSAQQFPDLHSELNLSSLELGDSALYFCASSVDGASGGRHYNEQFFGPGTRLTVL.